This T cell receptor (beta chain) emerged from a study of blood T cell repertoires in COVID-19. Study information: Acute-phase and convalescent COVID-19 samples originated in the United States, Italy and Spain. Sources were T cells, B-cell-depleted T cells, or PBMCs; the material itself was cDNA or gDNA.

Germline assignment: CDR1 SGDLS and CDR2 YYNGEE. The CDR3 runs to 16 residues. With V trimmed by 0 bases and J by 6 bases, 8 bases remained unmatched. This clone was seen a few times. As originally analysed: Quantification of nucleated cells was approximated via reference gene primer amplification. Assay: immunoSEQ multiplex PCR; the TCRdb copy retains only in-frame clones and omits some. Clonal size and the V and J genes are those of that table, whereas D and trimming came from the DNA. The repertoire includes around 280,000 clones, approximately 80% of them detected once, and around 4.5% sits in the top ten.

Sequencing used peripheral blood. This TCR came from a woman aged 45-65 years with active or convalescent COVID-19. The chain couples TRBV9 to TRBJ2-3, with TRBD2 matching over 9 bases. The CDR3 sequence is CASSVGNLREGDTQYF. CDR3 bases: TGTGCCAGCAGCGTAGGAAATTTGCGGGAGGGTGATACGCAGTATTTT.